This T cell receptor (beta chain) was obtained from a study of blood T cells in healthy people across ages. This clonotype showed up just a few times. Its antigen remains unidentified. The germline V gene has CDR1 SEHNR and CDR2 FQNEAQ (reference sequence). The CDR3 is made up of 15 amino acids. V was shortened by 1 base and J by 0 bases, with 9 bases between the two germline ends. For the second PCR, which ran for about 6 to 12 cycles, a sample-barcoded 5' primer and a J-beta primer mix were used. Using its own MiXCR run on the 5' RACE reads, TCRdb lists one record per CDR3 protein. The table records 1.5 million to 2 million distinct CDR3 sequences, about two fifths of them present only once. Study-level results: Across samples, TCR beta diversity tracked strongly with naive T cell percentage. The unsorted PBMCs prevented any conclusive comparison of naive versus antigen-experienced cells.

Each donor supplied approximately 10 milliliters of peripheral blood. The genes are TRBV7-9 and TRBJ1-2, with TRBD1 as a possible D gene (5 bases). The TCR originated in a human donor in good health. The sample consisted of blood. In DNA form, the CDR3 reads TGTGCCAGCAGCTTAGGTCGCAGGGCTAACTATGGCTACACCTTC. It translates to CASSLGRRANYGYTF. The complete variable domain, with remaining parts taken from reference TRBV7-9 and TRBJ1-2, reads DTGVSQNPRHKITKRGQNVTFRCDPISEHNRLYWYRQTLGQGPEFLTYFQNEAQLEKSRLLSDRFSAERPKGSFSTLEIQRTEQGDSAMYLCASSLGRRANYGYTFGSGTRLTVV.